This entry is about one T cell receptor (beta chain). Antigen specificity is unknown. The data were obtained in a study of STAT5B mutations in CD4+ large granular lymphocyte leukemia. Study-level background: Healthy donors showed HLA-associated enrichment of the CDR3 'QG' motif. Study conclusions and caveats: 25% of private leukemic clonotypes occurred rarely in other patients' non-leukemic repertoires.

Sequencing was at survey level. Clones were read by immunoSEQ multiplex PCR, and TCRdb kept only the in-frame ones, dropping some. The table has 30,000 or so clones, approximately 79% seen once; the top ten hold under 2.5%. The CDR3 runs 16 residues. CDR1 SGHDT and CDR2 YYEEEE come from the germline V gene. Trimming stripped 4 bases from V and 0 bases from J, with 15 bases between. This chain links TRBV5-6 with TRBJ2-3, with D possibly called TRBD1 or TRBD2 (5 bases each). This clonotype was obtained from a human donor in good health. The specimen sequenced was CD4+ T cells from blood buffy coats. The CDR3 here is CASSNAGTGSTDTQYF. DNA for the CDR3: TGTGCCAGCAGCAATGCCGGGACCGGTAGCACAGATACGCAGTATTTT.